The 9 T cell receptor beta chains given below trace back to one sample, sequenced in a study of cytomegalovirus exposure and HLA in healthy donors. PCR employed 60 Vbeta and 13 Jbeta primers. Repertoires were generated with immunoSEQ multiplex PCR, while TCRdb's copy carries only in-frame clones and drops some. The data show roughly 200,000 clones, over 60% seen once. What was sequenced was PBMCs. All receptors come from a man younger than 30 in good health and CMV-seronegative.

The CDR3 nucleotides are TGTGCCAGTAGTGTGACAGCTTACAATGAGCAGTTCTTC. Translated: CASSVTAYNEQFF. J is TRBJ2-1 and V is TRBV19, with D possibly being TRBD1 (5 bases). V lost 5 bases, J lost 4 bases, and 9 bases lay in between. The CDR3 is 13 residues long. The germline CDR1 and CDR2 sequences are LNHDA and SQIVND (reference sequence). Filled out from reference TRBV19 and TRBJ2-1, the complete variable domain reads DGGITQSPKYLFRKEGQNVTLSCEQNLNHDAMYWYRQDPGQGLRLIYYSQIVNDFQKGDIAEGYSVSREKKESFPLTVTSAQKNPTAFYLCASSVTAYNEQFFGPGTRLTVL.

The rearrangement links TRBV5-1 to TRBJ1-4; tentative D call: TRBD1 (5 bases). Trimming left V 3 bases short and J 7 bases short, with 13 bases between. This CDR3 region has 14 residues. In germline, CDR1 is SGHRS, CDR2 YFSETQ. The CDR3 DNA reads as TGCGCCAGCAGCTACGGCCAGGGTAGTGAAAAACTGTTTTTT. It yields the protein CASSYGQGSEKLFF.

This chain links TRBV2 with TRBJ2-5; 11 bases are a match to TRBD2. The J call could be wrong; TRBJ2-7 is a better fit for the DNA end. This CDR3 has 17 amino acids. The germline V gene encodes CDR1 SNHLY and CDR2 FYNNEI. CDR3 sequence (DNA): TGTGCCAGCAGTGAAGAACTAGCGGGAGCTTTCTCCTACGAGCAGTACTTC. Amino acids: CASSEELAGAFSYEQYF.

This chain links TRBV18 with TRBJ2-2, with D unresolved. Between the trimmed V and J ends, which lost 5 bases and 3 bases, there was a span of 4 bases. CDR3 length: 12 amino acids. CDR1 is KGHSH and CDR2 is LQKENI in the germline V gene. CDR3 nucleotides: TGTGCCAGCTCATCCGACACCGGGGAGCTGTTTTTT. Protein sequence: CASSSDTGELFF.

This clone occurred a few times. This sequence joins TRBV28 and TRBJ2-5, with D tentatively TRBD2 (5 bases). The CDR3 contains 14 residues. CDR1 MDHEN and CDR2 SYDVKM come from the germline V gene. The V end lost 7 bases, the J end lost 2 bases, and 14 bases lay between the germline ends. This CDR3 reads CASTSTGIQETQYF. Here the CDR3 DNA reads TGTGCCAGCACCTCCACGGGGATTCAAGAGACCCAGTACTTC.

A remark on this clone: Likely a read error: the CDR3 ends without its conserved phenylalanine or tryptophan. This rearrangement joins TRBV11-2 to TRBJ1-1, with TRBD1 identical over 8 bases. With 6 bases clipped from V and 5 bases from J, the junction kept 5 bases outside the gene matches. CDR1 is SGHAT, CDR2 FQNNGV, per germline. This CDR3 contains 13 residues. DNA of the CDR3: TGTGCCAGCAGTAGTGACAGGGGAACTGAAGCTTTCCTT. Protein product: CASSSDRGTEAFL.

This clone was recorded once. The rearrangement uses TRBV28 and TRBJ1-1, with TRBD1 identical over 8 bases. Germline V lookup: CDR1 MDHEN, CDR2 SYDVKM. CDR3 length: 14 residues. J gave up 4 bases and V 3 bases, and 4 bases lay outside the gene matches. The CDR3 bases are TGTGCCAGCAGTTTGCAGGGGGCCGGCACTGAAGCTTTCTTT. The encoded protein is CASSLQGAGTEAFF.

The chain links TRBV5-1 to TRBJ2-7, with 8 bases identical to TRBD1. Per germline, CDR1 SGHRS and CDR2 YFSETQ. The CDR3 has 14 residues. V lost 4 bases and J lost 4; bases outside the gene matches: 7. The CDR3: CASSEQGVGYEQYF. For the CDR3, the DNA is TGCGCCAGCAGCGAACAGGGGGTTGGGTACGAGCAGTACTTC.

The gene calls are TRBV15 and TRBJ2-3; 9 bases map to TRBD2. V was clipped by 1 base and J by 4 bases; unmatched bases: 9. Germline V gives CDR1 LNHNV, CDR2 YYDKDF (reference sequence). The CDR3 spans 17 residues. This CDR3 is CATSRGYGAGGPDTQYF. CDR3 DNA sequence: TGTGCCACCAGCAGAGGCTACGGGGCGGGAGGGCCAGATACGCAGTATTTT.